The 10 T cell receptor beta chains below come from one sample, sequenced in a study of blood T cell repertoires in COVID-19. Measured with immunoSEQ multiplex PCR; TCRdb has only the in-frame clones, and not every one. The sample carries 110,000 to 150,000 clones, roughly 88% recorded once. Sequenced material: peripheral blood. These receptors came from a man aged 55 to 70 with active or convalescent COVID-19.

V usage is TRBV7-2 and J usage is TRBJ2-3; TRBD2 matches at 11 bases. CDR3 length: 17 amino acids. The ends lost 1 base at V and 2 bases at J; junction bases unmatched: 5. Per the germline V gene, CDR1 is SGHTA and CDR2 is FQGNSA. The DNA for the CDR3 is TGTGCCAGCAGCTTAGACGGTAGCGGGAGGGTCACAGATACGCAGTATTTT. Protein sequence: CASSLDGSGRVTDTQYF.

J is TRBJ2-1 and V is TRBV12-3 or TRBV12-4; TRBD2 might be the D (5 bases). The germline V and J ends were trimmed by 6 bases and 8 bases, with 8 bases remaining between them. The CDR3 is 11 residues long. CDR3 sequence: CASRRADEQFF. The DNA of the CDR3 is TGTGCCAGCAGAAGAGCGGATGAGCAGTTCTTC.

This clone appeared a few times. The V gene is TRBV20-1, the J gene TRBJ2-7; no clear D. There are 10 residues in the CDR3. Germline assignment: CDR1 DFQATT and CDR2 SNEGSKA (reference sequence). V lost 6 bases and J lost 5, with 8 bases in between. The CDR3 spells CSAARHEQYF. CDR3 nucleotides: TGCAGTGCGGCCCGCCACGAGCAGTACTTC.

The genes are TRBV4-3 and TRBJ1-6; TRBD1 matches 10 bases. The CDR3 runs to 17 residues. Germline values: CDR1 LGHNA, CDR2 YSLEER. The V segment lost 3 bases and the J segment 8 bases; nucleotides outside the gene matches: 10. The CDR3 DNA reads TGCGCCAGCAGCCACCTAGGACAGGGGGGGAAGGATTCACCCCTCCACTTT. Translating gives CASSHLGQGGKDSPLHF.

The rearrangement uses TRBV4-3 and TRBJ2-5; 11 positions agree with TRBD2. V trimming: 0 bases; J trimming: 5 bases; junction bases outside the gene matches: 5. The CDR3 contains 16 residues. Germline loops: CDR1 LGHNA, CDR2 YSLEER. The CDR3, as DNA: TGCGCCAGCAGCCAAGAGCTAGCGGGGGGCGGGGAGACCCAGTACTTC. Amino acids: CASSQELAGGGETQYF.

In nucleotides, the CDR3 is TGTGCCAGCAGTTACTTAACTCCCGGGACAGGGGGCAATCAGCCCCAGCATTTT. Its translation: CASSYLTPGTGGNQPQHF. The chain is built from TRBV6-2 or TRBV6-3 and TRBJ1-5; 10 bases map to TRBD1. This CDR3 is built from 18 residues. Germline V gene sequence: CDR1 MNHEY, CDR2 SVGEGT. After removal of 1 base from V and 2 bases from J, the junction contained 8 bases not matched to a gene.

The chain recombines TRBV14 with TRBJ1-3; D is ambiguous. The germline V gene has CDR1 SGHDN and CDR2 FVKESK. V lost 1 base and J 8 bases, leaving 12 bases between the germline ends. The CDR3 loop spans 14 amino acids. The CDR3 region has the DNA TGTGCCAGCAGCCAAGGGGCGGGCGTGGACACCATATATTTT. It translates to CASSQGAGVDTIYF.

Written as DNA, the CDR3 is TGTGCCAGCAGTGTCGAGACTAGCGGGAGAAACACAGATACGCAGTATTTT. Its protein is CASSVETSGRNTDTQYF. This rearrangement joins TRBV2 to TRBJ2-3; 12 bases agree with TRBD2. The CDR3 extends over 17 amino acids. V lost 4 bases and J lost 2; bases outside the gene matches: 7. Germline V gene data show CDR1 as SNHLY and CDR2 as FYNNEI. Drawing the rest from reference TRBV2 and TRBJ2-3, the complete variable domain is EPEVTQTPSHQVTQMGQEVILRCVPISNHLYFYWYRQILGQKVEFLVSFYNNEISEKSEIFDDQFSVERPDGSNFTLKIRSTKLEDSAMYFCASSVETSGRNTDTQYFGPGTRLTVL.

The chain couples TRBV7-2 to TRBJ2-5; 8 bases are a match to TRBD1. This CDR3 has 14 amino acids. Germline CDR1 and CDR2: SGHTA and FQGNSA. V was clipped by 3 bases and J by 3 bases; unmatched bases: 3. The chain's CDR3 is CASSFQGAKETQYF. CDR3 DNA sequence: TGTGCCAGCAGCTTTCAGGGGGCCAAAGAGACCCAGTACTTC.

As DNA, the CDR3 is TGTGCCAGCAGCGACCGACAGGGGGCGGTCACCGGGGAGCTGTTTTTT. It translates to CASSDRQGAVTGELFF. J is TRBJ2-2 and V is TRBV7-6, with 10 bases matching TRBD1. The V gene's germline CDR1 is SGHVS and CDR2 FNYEAQ. This CDR3 has 16 amino acids. Trimming took 5 bases from V and 4 from J; bases not matched to a gene: 7.